This record concerns one TCR beta chain sequence. Its antigen is as yet unknown. The CDR3 is 12 residues long. The ends were cut back, 6 bases at V and 4 bases at J, with 7 bases in the middle. Germline CDR1 and CDR2: SNHLY and FYNNEI. The data were produced by immunoSEQ multiplex PCR, yet TCRdb's version contains in-frame clones alone and is incomplete. Of about 82,000 clones in the sample, 83% are singletons; the top ten hold around 0.84%. This sample stems from a study of OX40 agonist ivuxolimab in advanced cancers. Study in general: Patients were dosed with the agonistic anti-OX40 (CD134) antibody ivuxolimab. Patients receiving dose escalation had hepatocellular carcinoma, melanoma, renal cell or head and neck cancer. Study results and limitations: Researchers did not establish what antigens the expanded peripheral T cells target. Some patients who did not respond also had low normalized T-cell clonal expansion.

The chain has TRBV2 and TRBJ1-3; possible D gene TRBD1, 6 bases. The clonotype comes from an adult with an advanced solid tumor such as melanoma, head and neck, liver or kidney cancer. Sequenced material: CD4+ or CD8+ T cells sorted from blood, taken in a trial of the OX40 agonist ivuxolimab. CDR3 protein: CASRDRGNTIYF. The CDR3 DNA reads as TGTGCCAGCAGGGACAGAGGAAACACCATATATTTT.